This TCR beta chain was profiled in a study of blood T cell repertoires in COVID-19 (dated by TCRdb to the early 2020s). The study in broad terms: Samples covering the acute and convalescent phases of COVID-19 were provided by collaborators in the United States, Italy and Spain. The dataset comprised deeply sampled blood TCRbeta repertoires from subjects exposed to, actively infected with, or recovered from COVID-19. HLA class I and class II types, where available, came from metadata supplied by the sample provider rather than from assay-based typing. Samples were obtained from the ongoing ImmuneRACE study (first 160 participants) and from 1,254 subjects provided by 6 global collaborators. The prospective study material was composed of cDNA or gDNA derived from T cells, B-cell-depleted T cells, or PBMCs. The sample metadata nearly always contained a de-identified subject ID, COVID-19 status, age in years and sex. A freely available public database, intended as a resource for researchers studying the immune response to SARS-CoV-2, is where the repertoires were released.

This clone was observed a few times. What this receptor recognizes is not known. No much larger clone is present one base from it, and per-base qualities are unavailable. The immunoSEQ Assay, a bias-controlled multiplex PCR, was used to amplify TCRbeta CDR3 regions from genomic DNA. The paper's data handling went like this. Nucleated cell counts per sample were estimated from amplification of reference gene primers within the assay. To quantify the absolute abundance of each unique TCRbeta CDR3 rearrangement, sequence reads were collapsed and filtered. For each sample, productive Simpson clonality was calculated as the square root of Simpson's diversity index across productive rearrangements. TCRdb obtained this table from immuneACCESS and retained in-frame rearrangements with V and J assigned. These tables miss some clones; where compared with another copy, unresolved V genes account for less than half of the shortfall, and the remainder is unexplained. The V and J calls and clone size are taken from that table; D and trimming were inferred from the DNA. The sample records over 70,000 clones, over 65% of which are singletons. About half of the sample comes from the top ten.

Summary of the overall study and its limitations: The quantity of clinical and demographic metadata differed by source and by participant and was supplied without curation.

Whole blood was collected in K2EDTA tubes by collaborating institutions according to the institutions' own protocols. For TCRbeta analysis, collaborator samples were shipped as frozen whole blood, as isolated PBMCs, or as DNA extracted from either sample type. This clonotype was obtained from a human donor in a cohort sampled during active COVID-19. Sequenced sample: peripheral blood.

CDR3 protein: CAISNTKSNQPQHF. The DNA sequence is TGTGCCATCAGCAACACGAAGAGCAATCAGCCCCAGCATTTT. The V gene is TRBV10-3 and the J gene is TRBJ1-5; too little of a D gene remains to name it. Taken from cysteine to phenylalanine, the CDR3 has 14 residues. Only the CDR3 portion is preserved as DNA: 42 bases, with reading frame beginning at the first base. Looking up the germline V gene yields CDR1 ENHRY and CDR2 SYGVKD. Deletion took 6 bases off V and 1 base off J, with a span of 10 bases between the germline ends.